This T cell receptor (beta chain) appears in the sequencing data of a study of PD-1 blockade in classical Hodgkin lymphoma. Regarding the study as a whole: The authors have not defined what causes the repertoire differences, possibly disease activity or prior therapy. Complete responders had baseline diversity similar to newly diagnosed patients.

Repertoires were generated with immunoSEQ multiplex PCR, while TCRdb's copy carries only in-frame clones and drops some. The data contain 15,000 to 20,000 clones, over 75% of them singletons. For this clone: Its antigen is undetermined.

Time point meaning: cycle 4 day 1 (C4D1), after less than 7 weeks of nivolumab. Each patient's relapse followed autologous stem cell transplantation, and brentuximab vedotin exposure varied. The CDR3 consists of 16 residues. The V end lost 2 bases, the J end lost 1 base, and 14 bases lay between the germline ends. Germline V gene lookup returns CDR1 SGHNT and CDR2 YYREEE (reference sequence). This specimen was peripheral blood mononuclear cells (PBMCs), taken before the fourth cycle of nivolumab. The chain has TRBV5-4 and TRBJ2-3, with D possibly being TRBD2 (5 bases). This sequence was found in a human donor with classical Hodgkin lymphoma. CDR3 in amino acids: CASSLRAGWGTDTQYF. Here the CDR3 DNA reads TGTGCCAGCAGCTTAAGGGCGGGCTGGGGCACAGATACGCAGTATTTT.